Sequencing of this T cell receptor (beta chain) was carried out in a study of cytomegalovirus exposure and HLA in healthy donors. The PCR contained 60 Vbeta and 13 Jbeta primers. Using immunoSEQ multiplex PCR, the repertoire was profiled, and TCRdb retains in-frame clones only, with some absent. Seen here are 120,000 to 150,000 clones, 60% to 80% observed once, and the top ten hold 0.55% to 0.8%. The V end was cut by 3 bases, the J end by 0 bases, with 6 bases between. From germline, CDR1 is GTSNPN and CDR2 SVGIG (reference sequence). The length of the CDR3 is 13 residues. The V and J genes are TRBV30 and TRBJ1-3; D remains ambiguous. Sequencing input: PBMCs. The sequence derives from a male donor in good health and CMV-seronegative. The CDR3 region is CAWSGGSGNTIYF. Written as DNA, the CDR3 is TGTGCCTGGAGCGGTGGCTCTGGAAACACCATATATTTT.